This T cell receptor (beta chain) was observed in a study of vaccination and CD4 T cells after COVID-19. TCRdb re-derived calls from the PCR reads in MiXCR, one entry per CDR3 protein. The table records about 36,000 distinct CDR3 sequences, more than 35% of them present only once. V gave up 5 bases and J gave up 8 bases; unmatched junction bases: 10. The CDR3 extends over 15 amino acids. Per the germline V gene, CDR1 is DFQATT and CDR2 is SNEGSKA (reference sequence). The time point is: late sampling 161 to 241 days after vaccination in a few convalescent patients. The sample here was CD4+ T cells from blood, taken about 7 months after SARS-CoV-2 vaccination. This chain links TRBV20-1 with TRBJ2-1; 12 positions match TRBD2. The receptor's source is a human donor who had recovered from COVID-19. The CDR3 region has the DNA TGCAGTGCTCGCAGCGGACTAGCGGGATCGTATGAGCAGTTCTTC. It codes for CSARSGLAGSYEQFF.